The 11 T cell receptor beta chains listed next were all sequenced from one sample in a study of blood T cell repertoires in COVID-19 (dated by TCRdb to about 2020). The library was prepared using the immunoSEQ multiplex PCR assay. Drawn from immuneACCESS, this table holds only the in-frame rearrangements with V and J called that TCRdb kept. Clones are partly lost; checked studies trace under half to an unresolved V gene and leave the rest unexplained. In this sample the table shows tens of thousands of clones, about 89% of which occur a single time. About 2.5% of the sample belongs to the ten largest clones. The sample comprised peripheral blood. These TCRs come from a man in his forties or fifties with COVID-19, enrolled during active disease.

This chain uses TRBV14 with TRBJ2-3; weak D call: TRBD2 (6 bases). Germline loops: CDR1 SGHDN, CDR2 FVKESK. V lost 0 bases and J lost 3, with 16 bases in between. The CDR3 runs to 17 residues. The CDR3 here is CASSQDPFIGGTDTQYF. The CDR3 DNA reads as TGTGCCAGCAGCCAAGATCCGTTCATAGGAGGGACAGATACGCAGTATTTT.

A single count supports this clone. This rearrangement joins TRBV2 to TRBJ2-5, with 7 bases that match TRBD2. Trimming took 2 bases from V and 4 from J; bases not matched to a gene: 7. Germline loops: CDR1 SNHLY, CDR2 FYNNEI. The CDR3 consists of 15 residues. Written as DNA, the CDR3 is TGTGCCAGCAGTGAATCGGGGGGAGGAGGAGAGACCCAGTACTTC. It is translated as CASSESGGGGETQYF. Filled out from reference TRBV2 and TRBJ2-5, the complete variable domain reads EPEVTQTPSHQVTQMGQEVILRCVPISNHLYFYWYRQILGQKVEFLVSFYNNEISEKSEIFDDQFSVERPDGSNFTLKIRSTKLEDSAMYFCASSESGGGGETQYFGPGTRLLVL.

The rearrangement joins TRBV14 to TRBJ2-7, with a possible D match to TRBD1 (6 bases). CDR3 size: 14 residues. V lost 3 bases and J lost 4, with 13 bases in between. Germline CDR1 and CDR2: SGHDN and FVKESK. CDR3 bases: TGTGCCAGCAGCCAGGGCAGGGGAATGTACGAGCAGTACTTC. This translates into CASSQGRGMYEQYF.

The chain employs TRBV29-1 and TRBJ2-3, with D unresolved. This CDR3 region has 14 residues. Trimming shortened V by 5 bases and J by 1 base, and 13 bases separated the two germline ends. Germline V lookup: CDR1 SQVTM, CDR2 ANQGSEA. CDR3 loop: CSVLVIVGTDTQYF. The CDR3 DNA follows: TGCAGCGTTCTAGTTATAGTGGGCACAGATACGCAGTATTTT.

The chain employs TRBV7-2 and TRBJ2-7; maybe TRBD2 (5 bases). V lost 3 bases to trimming and J lost 2 bases, with 17 bases between them. CDR1 and CDR2 from the germline V gene are SGHTA and FQGNSA. This CDR3 contains 16 residues. DNA for the CDR3: TGTGCCAGCAGCTTTCTCGTTCGGGATCCTCCCTACGAGCAGTACTTC. Residues: CASSFLVRDPPYEQYF.

This clone came up once. The chain joins TRBV6-2 or TRBV6-3 to TRBJ2-1; a possible D gene is TRBD1 (6 bases). The CDR3 is 15 residues long. V was pared by 5 bases and J by 8 bases, with 19 bases between. Germline assignment: CDR1 MNHEY and CDR2 SVGEGT. The chain's CDR3 is CASSTTGIMMHEQFF. As DNA, the CDR3 is TGTGCCAGCAGTACAACAGGGATTATGATGCATGAGCAGTTCTTC.

The rearrangement joins TRBV9 to TRBJ2-2; D gene unclear. This CDR3 has 13 amino acids. The V end lost 7 bases, the J end lost 2 bases, and 9 bases lay between the germline ends. Germline V lookup: CDR1 SGDLS, CDR2 YYNGEE. The CDR3 spells CASELGNTGELFF. CDR3 sequence (DNA): TGTGCCAGCGAGCTTGGTAACACCGGGGAGCTGTTTTTT.

V and J are TRBV7-8 and TRBJ2-1, with 14 bases lining up with TRBD2. Germline CDR1 is SGHVS and CDR2 is FQNEAQ. The V gene end was trimmed by 3 bases and the J gene end by 10 bases; junction bases not matched to a gene: 11. This CDR3 is built from 17 residues. The CDR3 nucleotides read TGTGCCAGCAGCTTTGGACTAGCGGGGGGCATGGTGGAAGAGCAGTTCTTC. It codes for CASSFGLAGGMVEEQFF.

This rearrangement joins TRBV6-2 or TRBV6-3 to TRBJ1-3; 8 bases fit TRBD1. Per germline, CDR1 MNHEY and CDR2 SVGEGT. CDR3 size: 18 residues. V was pared by 0 bases and J by 3 bases, with 10 bases of the junction left unmatched. The CDR3 spells CASSYSTSGGRVGNTIYF. The CDR3 DNA reads TGTGCCAGCAGTTACTCGACGTCAGGGGGCCGTGTTGGAAACACCATATATTTT.

The chain combines TRBV29-1 with TRBJ2-2, with 9 positions matching TRBD1. With 0 bases clipped from V and 7 bases from J, the junction kept 3 bases outside the gene matches. CDR1 is SQVTM, CDR2 ANQGSEA, per germline. The CDR3 contains 14 residues. The CDR3 nucleotides are TGCAGCGTTGAAGAAACAGGGGGCATCGGGGAGCTGTTTTTT. It translates to CSVEETGGIGELFF.

The chain couples TRBV11-3 to TRBJ1-5, with unresolved D. Germline V gives CDR1 SGHNT, CDR2 YENEEA. This CDR3 is built from 13 residues. Trimming removed 7 bases at V and 4 bases at J, with 11 bases between. Here the CDR3 reads CASKIPGNQPQHF. DNA of the CDR3: TGTGCCAGCAAAATTCCGGGAAATCAGCCCCAGCATTTT.